The source of this TCR beta chain is a study of blood T cell repertoires in COVID-19. In the study overall: Samples representing acute and convalescent COVID-19 were sourced from the United States, Italy and Spain. PBMCs, B-cell-depleted T cells, or T cells provided the cDNA or gDNA that made up the material.

The ends lost 6 bases at V and 6 bases at J; junction bases unmatched: 7. The CDR3 loop spans 13 amino acids. Looked up from germline, CDR1 is LNHDA and CDR2 is SQIVND (reference sequence). Original processing methods: Nucleated cell counts were estimated from reference gene primer amplification. The data were produced by immunoSEQ multiplex PCR, yet TCRdb's version contains in-frame clones alone and is incomplete. The D gene and trimming were derived from the DNA, and the V and J assignments and clone size from that table. The sample has about 180,000 clones, 80% to 90% seen once. The TCR comes from a man over 45 with active or convalescent COVID-19. Sequenced input: peripheral blood. The rearrangement links TRBV19 to TRBJ1-2; 7 nucleotides agree with TRBD1. This chain's CDR3 is CASSHRGLDGYTF. Written as DNA, the CDR3 is TGTGCCAGTAGCCACAGGGGTCTGGATGGCTACACCTTC.